Below are 17 T cell receptor beta chains sequenced from a single sample in a study of T cell responses to AZD1222 COVID-19 vaccine. Some clones are missing from TCRdb's copy, which holds only in-frame ones; the method was immunoSEQ multiplex PCR. The data show approximately 99,000 clones, approximately 89% seen once. The input for sequencing was peripheral blood, taken on day 0 of MenACWY control vaccination. Receptor source: an adult in good health.

This clone appeared a single time. V usage is TRBV7-9 and J usage is TRBJ2-1, with TRBD2 identical over 8 bases. CDR3 length equals 15 residues. Germline-derived CDR1 and CDR2 are SEHNR and FQNEAQ (reference sequence). Trimming cost V 5 bases and J 6 bases; bases outside gene matches: 9. The CDR3 nucleotides are TGTGCCAGCAGCAAAAAACCCGGGACTAGCAATGAGCAGTTCTTC. Amino acid sequence: CASSKKPGTSNEQFF.

The chain recombines TRBV28 with TRBJ1-1, with TRBD1 identical over 10 bases. With 6 bases clipped from V and 4 bases from J, the junction kept 8 bases outside the gene matches. This CDR3 is 15 amino acids long. Germline V gene lookup returns CDR1 MDHEN and CDR2 SYDVKM. In DNA, the CDR3 is TGTGCCAGCAGACTCCCGGGACAGGGGATCACTGAAGCTTTCTTT. Its translation is CASRLPGQGITEAFF.

This clone was observed a handful of times. The chain couples TRBV7-2 to TRBJ2-1; either TRBD1 or TRBD2 may supply D (7 bases each). The germline CDR1 and CDR2 sequences are SGHTA and FQGNSA. Between the trimmed V and J ends, which lost 3 bases and 7 bases, there was a span of 16 bases. The CDR3 loop spans 15 amino acids. CDR3 amino acids: CASSFTQGGYNEQFF. In DNA, the CDR3 is TGTGCCAGCAGCTTTACTCAGGGGGGGTATAATGAGCAGTTCTTC.

The V gene is TRBV5-4, the J gene TRBJ2-1, with D unclear. Germline CDR1 SGHNT, CDR2 YYREEE (reference sequence). V lost 3 bases and J lost 9, with 10 bases in between. The CDR3 sequence is 12 residues long. The CDR3 DNA follows: TGTGCCAGCAGCTGGCCCGACACTGAGCAGTTCTTC. Protein sequence: CASSWPDTEQFF.

This clone appeared a single time. DNA for the CDR3: TGTGCCAGCAGCTTGGCTGATAGCAATCAGCCCCAGCATTTT. Its protein is CASSLADSNQPQHF. The rearrangement joins TRBV5-4 to TRBJ1-5; D is ambiguous. In germline, CDR1 is SGHNT, CDR2 YYREEE (reference sequence). V lost 0 bases and J 0 bases, leaving 4 bases between the germline ends. The length of the CDR3 is 14 residues.

The chain couples TRBV2 to TRBJ1-4, with a weak D call TRBD1 (5 bases). Germline V lookup: CDR1 SNHLY, CDR2 FYNNEI. The CDR3 is 14 amino acids. With 4 bases removed from V and 7 bases from J, the gap between germline ends came to 13 bases. The CDR3 DNA reads as TGTGCCAGCAGTGTCTTGCAGGGACTTGAAAAACTGTTTTTT. This sequence encodes CASSVLQGLEKLFF. The full variable domain, in which reference TRBV2 and TRBJ1-4 provide the parts outside the CDR3, is EPEVTQTPSHQVTQMGQEVILRCVPISNHLYFYWYRQILGQKVEFLVSFYNNEISEKSEIFDDQFSVERPDGSNFTLKIRSTKLEDSAMYFCASSVLQGLEKLFFGSGTQLSVL.

This chain connects TRBV24-1 to TRBJ2-1, with D possibly matching TRBD1 (8 bases). This CDR3 is built from 16 residues. The germline V and J ends were trimmed by 5 bases and 3 bases, with 16 bases remaining between them. Per germline, CDR1 KGHDR and CDR2 SFDVKD. The CDR3 loop reads CATSAGGTGSYNEQFF. DNA of the CDR3: TGTGCCACCAGTGCCGGGGGGACAGGAAGCTACAATGAGCAGTTCTTC.

This chain links TRBV4-1 with TRBJ2-1; D not resolved. Deletions cut 1 base from V and 4 bases from J, with 2 bases between. CDR3 length: 12 residues. Germline CDR1 reads MGHRA; CDR2 reads YSYEKL. CDR3 bases: TGCGCCAGCAGCCAAGGGTACAATGAGCAGTTCTTC. Translating gives CASSQGYNEQFF.

The chain carries TRBV10-3 and TRBJ2-3; tentatively, D is TRBD1 (5 bases). The CDR3 extends over 13 amino acids. V lost 7 bases, J lost 2 bases, and 10 bases lay in between. Germline V gene lookup returns CDR1 ENHRY and CDR2 SYGVKD. Here the CDR3 reads CAITGQYTDTQYF. The DNA for the CDR3 is TGTGCCATCACAGGGCAATACACAGATACGCAGTATTTT.

The genes are TRBV10-3 and TRBJ2-2; D remains unclear. V was shortened by 1 base and J by 6 bases, with 9 bases between the two germline ends. The CDR3 is made up of 14 amino acids. In germline, CDR1 is ENHRY, CDR2 SYGVKD. Here the CDR3 DNA reads TGTGCCATCAGTGAGTATAAGGAAGCCGGGGAGCTGTTTTTT. Translation: CAISEYKEAGELFF.

The chain links TRBV12-3 or TRBV12-4 to TRBJ2-2; no reliable D call. The CDR3 sequence is 12 residues long. With 4 bases removed from V and 6 bases from J, the gap between germline ends came to 6 bases. CDR3 coding DNA: TGTGCCAGCAGTTACGCCCCCGGGGAGCTGTTTTTT. Protein product: CASSYAPGELFF.

This clone was seen a single time. The rearrangement links TRBV7-2 to TRBJ1-4; 9 bases agree with TRBD1. Germline loops: CDR1 SGHTA, CDR2 FQGNSA. The CDR3 runs to 16 residues. The J segment lost 8 bases and the V segment lost 1 base, leaving 8 bases of the junction unmatched. CDR3 in DNA: TGTGCCAGCAGCTTAGTCGCCGGGACAGGGAGGGAAAAACTGTTTTTT. Its translation is CASSLVAGTGREKLFF. Full variable domain (outside the CDR3, taken from reference TRBV7-2 and TRBJ1-4): GAGVSQSPSNKVTEKGKDVELRCDPISGHTALYWYRQSLGQGLEFLIYFQGNSAPDKSGLPSDRFSAERTGGSVSTLTIQRTQQEDSAVYLCASSLVAGTGREKLFFGSGTQLSVL.

The rearrangement joins TRBV11-3 to TRBJ2-1; tentatively, D is TRBD2 (5 bases). Between the trimmed V and J ends, which lost 0 bases and 6 bases, there was a span of 18 bases. Germline loops: CDR1 SGHNT, CDR2 YENEEA. The CDR3 sequence is 17 residues long. In DNA form, the CDR3 reads TGTGCCAGCAGCTTAGATCTCGGTCTAGCTAGGTTCAATGAGCAGTTCTTC. Translated, it gives CASSLDLGLARFNEQFF.

This rearrangement joins TRBV9 to TRBJ2-3; 12 nucleotides match TRBD2. The germline V gene encodes CDR1 SGDLS and CDR2 YYNGEE. V lost 4 bases to trimming and J lost 0 bases; unmatched junction nucleotides: 3. The CDR3 has 16 amino acids. The CDR3 DNA sequence: TGTGCCAGCAGCCCCACTAGCGGGGGGAGCACAGATACGCAGTATTTT. Protein product: CASSPTSGGSTDTQYF.

This chain uses TRBV5-1 with TRBJ2-2; TRBD1 matches 7 bases. This CDR3 is 17 amino acids long. Germline V CDR1 and CDR2: SGHRS, YFSETQ. V lost 7 bases and J lost 4; bases outside the gene matches: 16. The DNA of the CDR3 is TGCGCCAGCTCTCCCCGCGTCGGGACAGAGGCCACCGGGGAGCTGTTTTTT. This gives the protein CASSPRVGTEATGELFF. Combining the CDR3 with reference TRBV5-1 and TRBJ2-2 gives the whole variable domain KAGVTQTPRYLIKTRGQQVTLSCSPISGHRSVSWYQQTPGQGLQFLFEYFSETQRNKGNFPGRFSGRQFSNSRSEMNVSTLELGDSALYLCASSPRVGTEATGELFFGEGSRLTVL.

J is TRBJ2-1 and V is TRBV5-1; D gene ambiguous. The CDR3 is 11 residues long. V was trimmed by 1 base and J by 10 bases, leaving 6 bases between them. The germline V gene has CDR1 SGHRS and CDR2 YFSETQ. CDR3 DNA sequence: TGCGCCAGCAGCTTGCAAGAGGAGCAGTTCTTC. Residues: CASSLQEEQFF.

This chain joins TRBV5-1 and TRBJ1-2; the D gene is possibly TRBD1 (5 bases). Trimming cost V 4 bases and J 5 bases, with 12 bases left between them. The germline CDR1 and CDR2 sequences are SGHRS and YFSETQ. The CDR3 is 13 amino acids. CDR3 sequence reads: CASSQGSGYGYTF. CDR3 nucleotide sequence: TGCGCCAGCAGCCAGGGAAGTGGATATGGCTACACCTTC.